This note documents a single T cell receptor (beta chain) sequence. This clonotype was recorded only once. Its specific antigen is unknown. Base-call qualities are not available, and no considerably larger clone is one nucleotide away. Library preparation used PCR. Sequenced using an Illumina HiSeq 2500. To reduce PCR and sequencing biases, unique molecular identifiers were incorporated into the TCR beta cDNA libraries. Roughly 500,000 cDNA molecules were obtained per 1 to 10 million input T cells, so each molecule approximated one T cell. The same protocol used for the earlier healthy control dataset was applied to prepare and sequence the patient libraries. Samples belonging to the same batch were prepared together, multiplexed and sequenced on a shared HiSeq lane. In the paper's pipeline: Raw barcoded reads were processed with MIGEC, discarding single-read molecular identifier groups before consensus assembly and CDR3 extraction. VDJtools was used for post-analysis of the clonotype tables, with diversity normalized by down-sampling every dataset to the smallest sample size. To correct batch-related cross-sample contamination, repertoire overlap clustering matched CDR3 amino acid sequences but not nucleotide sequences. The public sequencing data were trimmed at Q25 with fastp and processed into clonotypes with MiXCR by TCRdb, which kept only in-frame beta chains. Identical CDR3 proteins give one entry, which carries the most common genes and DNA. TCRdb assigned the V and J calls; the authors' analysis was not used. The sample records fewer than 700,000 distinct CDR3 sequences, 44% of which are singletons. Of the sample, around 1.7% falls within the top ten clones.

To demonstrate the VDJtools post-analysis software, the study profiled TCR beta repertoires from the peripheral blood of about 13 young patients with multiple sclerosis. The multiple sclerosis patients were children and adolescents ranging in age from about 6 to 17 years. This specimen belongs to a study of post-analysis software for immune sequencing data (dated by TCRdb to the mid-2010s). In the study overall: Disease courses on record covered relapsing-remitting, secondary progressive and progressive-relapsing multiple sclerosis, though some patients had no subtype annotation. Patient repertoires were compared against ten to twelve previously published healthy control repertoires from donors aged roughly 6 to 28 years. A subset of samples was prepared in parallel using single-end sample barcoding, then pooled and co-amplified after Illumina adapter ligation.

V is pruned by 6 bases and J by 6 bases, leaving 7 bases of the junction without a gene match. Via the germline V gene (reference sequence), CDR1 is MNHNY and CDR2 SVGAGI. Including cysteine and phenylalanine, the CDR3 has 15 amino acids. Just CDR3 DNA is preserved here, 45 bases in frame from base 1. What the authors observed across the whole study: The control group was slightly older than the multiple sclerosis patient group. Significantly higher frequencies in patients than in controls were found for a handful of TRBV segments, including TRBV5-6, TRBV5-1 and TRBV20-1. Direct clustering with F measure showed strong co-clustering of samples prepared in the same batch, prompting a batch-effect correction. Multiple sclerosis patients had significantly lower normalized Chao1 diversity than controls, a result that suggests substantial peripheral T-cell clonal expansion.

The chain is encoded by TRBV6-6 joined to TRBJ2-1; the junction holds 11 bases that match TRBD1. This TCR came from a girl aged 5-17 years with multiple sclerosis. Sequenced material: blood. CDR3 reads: CASSLLGQGANEQFF. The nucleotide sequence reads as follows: TGTGCCAGCAGCCTACTCGGACAGGGGGCCAATGAGCAGTTCTTC.